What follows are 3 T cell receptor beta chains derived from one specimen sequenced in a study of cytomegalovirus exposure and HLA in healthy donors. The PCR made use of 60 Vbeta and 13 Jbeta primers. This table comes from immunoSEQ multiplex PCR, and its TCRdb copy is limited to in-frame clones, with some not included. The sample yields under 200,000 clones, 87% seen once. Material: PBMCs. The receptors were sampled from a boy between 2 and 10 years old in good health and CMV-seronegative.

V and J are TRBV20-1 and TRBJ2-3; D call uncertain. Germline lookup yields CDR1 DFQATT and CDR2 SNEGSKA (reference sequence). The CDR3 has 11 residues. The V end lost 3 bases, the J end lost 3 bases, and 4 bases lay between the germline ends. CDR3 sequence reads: CSARRTDTQYF. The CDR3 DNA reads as TGCAGTGCTAGGCGTACAGATACGCAGTATTTT.

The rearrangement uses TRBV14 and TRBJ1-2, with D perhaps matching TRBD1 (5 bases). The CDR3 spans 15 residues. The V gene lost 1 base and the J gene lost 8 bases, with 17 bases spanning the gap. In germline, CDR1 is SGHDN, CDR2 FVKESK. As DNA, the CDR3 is TGTGCCAGCAGCCAAGTATGGGCCCTCAGGGCAGGCTACACCTTC. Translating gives CASSQVWALRAGYTF.

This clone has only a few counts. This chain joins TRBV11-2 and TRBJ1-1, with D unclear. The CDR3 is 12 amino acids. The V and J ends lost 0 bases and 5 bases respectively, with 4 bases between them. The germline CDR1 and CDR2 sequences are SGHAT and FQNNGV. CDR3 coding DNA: TGTGCCAGCAGCTTAGAGAGGACTGAAGCTTTCTTT. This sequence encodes CASSLERTEAFF.